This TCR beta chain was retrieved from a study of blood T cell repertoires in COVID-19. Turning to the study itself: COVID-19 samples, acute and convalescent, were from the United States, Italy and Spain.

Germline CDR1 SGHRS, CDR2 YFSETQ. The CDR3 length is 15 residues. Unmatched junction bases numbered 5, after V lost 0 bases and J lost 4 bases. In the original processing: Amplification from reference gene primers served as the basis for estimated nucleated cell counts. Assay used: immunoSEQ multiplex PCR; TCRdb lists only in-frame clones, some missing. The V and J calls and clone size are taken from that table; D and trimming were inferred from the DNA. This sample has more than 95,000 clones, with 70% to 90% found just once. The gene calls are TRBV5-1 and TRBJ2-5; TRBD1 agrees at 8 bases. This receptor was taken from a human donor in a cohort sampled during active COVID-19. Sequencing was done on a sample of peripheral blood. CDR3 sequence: CASSLGQGFVETQYF. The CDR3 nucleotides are TGCGCCAGCAGCTTGGGACAGGGGTTCGTAGAGACCCAGTACTTC.